The T cell receptor (beta chain) described here comes from a study of OX40 agonist ivuxolimab in advanced cancers. Study-wide background: Ivuxolimab was delivered to patients intravenously every 2 weeks at doses spanning 0.01 to 10 mg/kg. The study, taken as a whole, reports: The average count of expanded clones was higher among CD8+ T cells than among CD4+.

The V gene lost 1 base and the J gene lost 0 bases, with 11 bases spanning the gap. The CDR3 has 16 amino acids. Per germline, CDR1 SGHTS and CDR2 YDEGEE. Comment on this clone: As yet, its antigen is unknown.

Sequencing was performed with immunoSEQ multiplex PCR; in TCRdb, only in-frame clones are kept and a portion is missing. Of 6,500 to 8,000 clones in the sample, 70% to 80% were seen once. The material sequenced was CD4+ or CD8+ T cells sorted from blood, taken in a trial of the OX40 agonist ivuxolimab. The source is an adult with an advanced solid tumor such as melanoma, head and neck, liver or kidney cancer. This rearrangement joins TRBV5-8 to TRBJ1-3; D is perhaps TRBD1 (6 bases). The CDR3 spells CASSLSSDSSGNTIYF. The CDR3 DNA sequence: TGTGCCAGCAGCTTGAGTTCGGACAGCTCTGGAAACACCATATATTTT.